The entry below describes one T cell receptor beta chain. Antigen unknown. These data originate in a study of T cell responses to AZD1222 COVID-19 vaccine. General study points: AZD1222 recipients seropositive at baseline numbered only six or seven. Clonal diversity was possibly underestimated, and the donors were mostly white British, with more females.

V dropped 1 base and J dropped 5; count of bases not matched to a gene: 6. CDR1 SGHDT and CDR2 YYEEEE come from the germline V gene. The CDR3 covers 15 residues. Some clones are missing from TCRdb's copy, which holds only in-frame ones; the method was immunoSEQ multiplex PCR. The table lists around 44,000 clones, around 85% of them singletons. The sequencing used peripheral blood, collected 28 days after the second AZD1222 dose. The chain carries TRBV5-6 and TRBJ2-7, with 10 bases matching TRBD1. This sequence originates from an adult who received the AZD1222 COVID-19 vaccine. The CDR3 DNA sequence: TGTGCCAGCAGCTTGTCGGACAGGGGGTCTCACGAGCAGTACTTC. Protein sequence: CASSLSDRGSHEQYF.